These 9 T cell receptor beta chains were sequenced from one sample in a study of cytotoxic CD8 clonotypes in ibrutinib-treated CLL. The protocol was immunoSEQ multiplex PCR, while the TCRdb copy is restricted to in-frame clones and leaves out a portion. The data contain tens of thousands of clones, around 53% of them singletons. Here the sequenced sample was PBMCs, taken before ibrutinib treatment. The receptors were gathered from a human donor with chronic lymphocytic leukemia.

The V and J genes are TRBV6-1 and TRBJ2-3; TRBD1 aligns across 7 bases. V shed 2 bases and J 9 bases; nucleotides not matched to a gene: 14. Germline V gene data show CDR1 as MNHNS and CDR2 as SASEGT. The CDR3 has 16 amino acids. The CDR3 here is CASSEMKGAGPVTQYF. CDR3 in DNA: TGTGCCAGCAGTGAAATGAAGGGGGCTGGCCCCGTAACGCAGTATTTT.

The chain uses TRBV7-6 and TRBJ2-7, with 10 positions matching TRBD1. V trimming: 4 bases; J trimming: 5 bases; junction bases outside the gene matches: 11. Germline-derived CDR1 and CDR2 are SGHVS and FNYEAQ. The CDR3 is 16 residues long. Here the CDR3 DNA reads TGTGCCAGCAGCTCCCAGGGGGGACAGGGGAGGAACGAGCAGTACTTC. This codes for CASSSQGGQGRNEQYF.

This clone was counted between two and nine times. This chain uses TRBV6-1 with TRBJ1-3; the D is unclear. Looked up from germline, CDR1 is MNHNS and CDR2 is SASEGT. The CDR3 has 15 residues. V was trimmed by 3 bases and J by 0 bases, leaving 9 bases between them. CDR3 nucleotide sequence: TGTGCCAGCAGTGAGCGGCAGGTCTCTGGAAACACCATATATTTT. The encoded protein is CASSERQVSGNTIYF.

The J gene is TRBJ1-5, the V gene TRBV6-1; TRBD1 matches 7 bases. Germline CDR1 and CDR2: MNHNS and SASEGT. The CDR3 runs 18 residues. After removal of 4 bases from V and 1 base from J, the junction contained 13 bases not matched to a gene. The CDR3 here is CASSATGTARVSNQPQHF. DNA of the CDR3: TGTGCCAGCAGTGCAACCGGGACAGCGAGGGTAAGCAATCAGCCCCAGCATTTT.

This clone was counted a few times. The chain couples TRBV14 to TRBJ2-5; the match to TRBD1 covers 8 bases. The CDR3 covers 15 residues. Germline V gene sequence: CDR1 SGHDN, CDR2 FVKESK. V was clipped by 1 base and J by 4 bases; unmatched bases: 5. The CDR3 here is CASSQGQGSGETQYF. In nucleotides, the CDR3 is TGTGCCAGCAGCCAAGGACAGGGGTCAGGAGAGACCCAGTACTTC.

The rearrangement uses TRBV27 and TRBJ2-1, with 8 bases matching TRBD2. Germline CDR1 reads MNHEY; CDR2 reads SMNVEV (reference sequence). The ends lost 0 bases at V and 2 bases at J; junction bases unmatched: 3. The CDR3 is 16 amino acids. Here the CDR3 reads CASSLSYGGAYNEQFF. DNA of the CDR3: TGTGCCAGCAGTTTATCGTACGGGGGGGCCTACAATGAGCAGTTCTTC.

The table lists this clone with a few counts. The rearrangement links TRBV27 to TRBJ1-6; no firm D call. This CDR3 has 15 residues. The germline gives CDR1 MNHEY, CDR2 SMNVEV (reference sequence). V shed 4 bases and J shed 7 bases, with 14 bases lying between them. As DNA, the CDR3 is TGTGCCAGCAGTTGGATAGGGCGCCTAAATTCACCCCTCCACTTT. Its translation: CASSWIGRLNSPLHF.

In this sample, this clone turned up once. V usage is TRBV11-2 and J usage is TRBJ2-7; 12 nucleotides match TRBD1. CDR3 length: 16 residues. The germline gives CDR1 SGHAT, CDR2 FQNNGV. V shed 5 bases and J 2 bases; nucleotides not matched to a gene: 7. The DNA of the CDR3 is TGTGCCAGCAGCGGCCGGGACAGGGGGCAACCCTACGAGCAGTACTTC. It specifies CASSGRDRGQPYEQYF.

This clone was seen more than once but under ten times. J is TRBJ2-1 and V is TRBV28; 8 bases are shared with TRBD2. The CDR3 is 14 amino acids. Germline trimming cut 5 bases from V and 7 bases from J; bases unmatched to any gene: 7. Germline lookup yields CDR1 MDHEN and CDR2 SYDVKM. The CDR3 region is CASSTDGGGNEQFF. Written as DNA, the CDR3 is TGTGCCAGCAGTACCGATGGCGGGGGGAATGAGCAGTTCTTC.